Presented here are 8 T cell receptor beta chains from one specimen sequenced in a study of blood T cell repertoires in COVID-19. Only in-frame clones appear in the TCRdb table, and some are missing; sequencing was by immunoSEQ multiplex PCR. The sample has approximately 200,000 clones, around nine tenths seen once; the top ten hold 6.2%. Source material: peripheral blood. The source of these receptors is a man in his 60s who had recovered from COVID-19.

The chain joins TRBV2 to TRBJ2-7; 12 nucleotides match TRBD2. J was trimmed by 6 bases and V by 4 bases; bases with no gene match: 13. Per the germline V gene, CDR1 is SNHLY and CDR2 is FYNNEI. The CDR3 loop spans 17 amino acids. The CDR3 DNA reads as TGTGCCAGCAGTGGCCCAACGGCTAGCGGGAGGGCGGTCGAGCAGTACTTC. It is translated as CASSGPTASGRAVEQYF.

V usage is TRBV9 and J usage is TRBJ2-7; tentative D call: TRBD2 (5 bases). The germline V gene has CDR1 SGDLS and CDR2 YYNGEE. V was clipped by 3 bases and J by 0 bases, with 16 bases between them. CDR3 size: 16 residues. DNA of the CDR3: TGTGCCAGCAGCGCCCAGACGGGAAGTTTCTCCTACGAGCAGTACTTC. It yields the protein CASSAQTGSFSYEQYF. The full variable domain, in which reference TRBV9 and TRBJ2-7 provide the parts outside the CDR3, is DSGVTQTPKHLITATGQRVTLRCSPRSGDLSVYWYQQSLDQGLQFLIQYYNGEERAKGNILERFSAQQFPDLHSELNLSSLELGDSALYFCASSAQTGSFSYEQYFGPGTRLTVT.

The chain employs TRBV10-3 and TRBJ1-2; D call uncertain. V gave up 3 bases and J gave up 7 bases, with 12 bases separating them. The CDR3 is 13 amino acids. Germline-derived CDR1 and CDR2 are ENHRY and SYGVKD. For the CDR3, the DNA is TGTGCCATCAGTGATAGTGGGCTGGGTGGCTACACCTTC. It codes for CAISDSGLGGYTF.

The gene calls are TRBV10-3 and TRBJ1-1; 8 nucleotides match TRBD1. The trim removed 10 bases at V and 0 bases at J, leaving 4 bases unmatched. The germline V gene encodes CDR1 ENHRY and CDR2 SYGVKD. This CDR3 is 13 amino acids long. This CDR3 reads CATGQGMNTEAFF. DNA of the CDR3: TGTGCCACCGGACAGGGCATGAACACTGAAGCTTTCTTT.

This chain links TRBV6-5 with TRBJ2-5; maybe TRBD2 (5 bases). The CDR3 runs 13 residues. CDR1 is MNHEY and CDR2 is SVGAGI in the germline V gene. V gave up 7 bases and J gave up 7 bases, with 16 bases separating them. CDR3 region: CASTSPGTATQYF. In DNA, the CDR3 is TGTGCCAGCACCTCACCGGGAACGGCGACCCAGTACTTC.

This sequence joins TRBV28 and TRBJ1-5; D possibly corresponds to TRBD1 (6 bases). V shed 7 bases and J shed 6 bases, with 19 bases lying between them. The length of the CDR3 is 15 residues. Germline CDR1 reads MDHEN; CDR2 reads SYDVKM. CDR3 nucleotide sequence: TGTGCCAGCATAGTAGGGGGAGTAGTGGGTCAGCCCCAGCATTTT. Translated: CASIVGGVVGQPQHF.

The chain couples TRBV11-2 to TRBJ1-2, with D hard to call. V shed 8 bases and J shed 8 bases, with 6 bases lying between them. CDR1 is SGHAT and CDR2 is FQNNGV in the germline V gene. This CDR3 is 9 amino acids long. CDR3 nucleotides: TGTGCCAGCGGCCCGGGCTACACCTTC. Its translation: CASGPGYTF.

The J gene is TRBJ1-2, the V gene TRBV7-2; 7 nucleotides agree with TRBD1. Germline V CDR1 and CDR2: SGHTA, FQGNSA. V lost 3 bases and J lost 8; bases outside the gene matches: 6. The CDR3 is made up of 13 amino acids. The CDR3 is CASSFEGARGYTF. The CDR3 bases are TGTGCCAGCAGCTTCGAGGGGGCAAGGGGCTACACCTTC.